Each of the 13 T cell receptor beta chains below was sequenced from the same sample in a study of cytomegalovirus exposure and HLA in healthy donors. Primers included in the PCR were 60 Vbeta and 13 Jbeta primers. The table came from immunoSEQ multiplex PCR; TCRdb's copy has only in-frame clones and leaves some out. In the table there are around 54,000 clones, around 80% of which are singletons. Sequencing was done on a sample of PBMCs. The origin of the receptors is a young man in good health and CMV-seropositive.

The J gene is TRBJ1-1, the V gene TRBV10-3, with TRBD1 matching over 7 bases. From germline, CDR1 is ENHRY and CDR2 SYGVKD. V lost 0 bases, J lost 5 bases, and 12 bases stayed unmatched. The CDR3 spans 17 residues. The CDR3 sequence is CAISESEASRGETEAFF. The CDR3 DNA reads TGTGCCATCAGTGAGTCGGAGGCTTCCAGGGGGGAAACTGAAGCTTTCTTT.

The chain couples TRBV27 to TRBJ2-5; 7 nucleotides match TRBD2. The CDR3 spans 16 residues. Germline V lookup: CDR1 MNHEY, CDR2 SMNVEV (reference sequence). The ends lost 6 bases at V and 2 bases at J; junction bases unmatched: 12. CDR3 nucleotide sequence: TGTGCCAGCAGCAGCGATTCGGAGCGGGGTCAAGAGACCCAGTACTTC. Protein product: CASSSDSERGQETQYF.

The J gene is TRBJ2-3, the V gene TRBV13; TRBD2 matches at 16 bases. This CDR3 has 17 amino acids. Germline V lookup: CDR1 PRHDT, CDR2 FYEKMQ (reference sequence). Trimming removed 5 bases from V and 3 bases from J; junction bases left unmatched: 5. Here the CDR3 reads CASSTGLAGGQTDTQYF. For the CDR3, the DNA is TGTGCCAGCAGCACGGGACTAGCGGGGGGGCAAACAGATACGCAGTATTTT.

J is TRBJ1-2 and V is TRBV5-1, with 7 bases identical to TRBD1. Germline V gives CDR1 SGHRS, CDR2 YFSETQ. There are 15 residues in the CDR3. V trimming: 0 bases; J trimming: 5 bases; junction bases outside the gene matches: 7. The CDR3 bases are TGCGCCAGCAGCTTGGAAAGGGGGCTTAGTTATGGCTACACCTTC. It codes for CASSLERGLSYGYTF.

The gene calls are TRBV14 and TRBJ2-7; possibly TRBD1 for D (5 bases). The CDR3 has 15 residues. The germline V gene has CDR1 SGHDN and CDR2 FVKESK. Deletions cut 2 bases from V and 2 bases from J, with 13 bases between. CDR3 loop: CASSQSRVVAYEQYF. The CDR3 nucleotides read TGTGCCAGCAGCCAAAGCAGGGTAGTGGCCTACGAGCAGTACTTC. Supplemented by reference TRBV14 and TRBJ2-7, the full variable domain reads EAGVTQFPSHSVIEKGQTVTLRCDPISGHDNLYWYRRVMGKEIKFLLHFVKESKQDESGMPNNRFLAERTGGTYSTLKVQPAELEDSGVYFCASSQSRVVAYEQYFGPGTRLTVT.

A few counts support this clone. CDR3 loop: CASSLTGGYEQYF. Written as DNA, the CDR3 is TGCGCCAGCAGCTTGACAGGGGGCTACGAGCAGTACTTC. V is TRBV5-1 and J is TRBJ2-5; 8 bases fit TRBD1. The J call may be incorrect, as the DNA end agrees better with TRBJ2-7. The germline V gene encodes CDR1 SGHRS and CDR2 YFSETQ. CDR3 length: 13 residues.

The gene calls are TRBV27 and TRBJ2-2; weak D call: TRBD1 (5 bases). V shed 6 bases and J shed 6 bases, with 11 bases lying between them. This CDR3 has 13 amino acids. Germline V gene sequence: CDR1 MNHEY, CDR2 SMNVEV (reference sequence). CDR3 sequence reads: CASRQAVPGELFF. The CDR3 bases are TGTGCCAGCAGACAGGCAGTTCCCGGGGAGCTGTTTTTT.

This clone has only a few counts. The rearrangement uses TRBV7-3 and TRBJ2-7; possible D gene TRBD2, 5 bases. There are 13 residues in the CDR3. Trimming shortened V by 4 bases and J by 3 bases, and 10 bases separated the two germline ends. Germline CDR1 and CDR2: SGHTA and FQGTGA. Here the CDR3 DNA reads TGTGCCAGCAGCTCACTTACTAGCTACGAGCAGTACTTC. Protein sequence: CASSSLTSYEQYF.

Only a few counts were recorded for this clone. The rearrangement links TRBV6-5 to TRBJ1-1; 8 bases line up with TRBD1. The trim removed 7 bases at V and 4 bases at J, leaving 5 bases unmatched. Germline loops: CDR1 MNHEY, CDR2 SVGAGI. The length of the CDR3 is 13 residues. In DNA form, the CDR3 reads TGTGCCAGCATCGCTACAGGGGGCACTGAAGCTTTCTTT. This gives the protein CASIATGGTEAFF.

This chain connects TRBV7-7 to TRBJ2-2; the D gene is possibly TRBD1 (5 bases). Germline V gene data show CDR1 as SSHAT and CDR2 as FNYEAQ (reference sequence). V dropped 5 bases and J dropped 4 bases, with 14 bases sitting between them. The CDR3 has 15 amino acids. The CDR3 coding sequence is TGTGCCAGCAGCCCAAGGGGTTTTGGCACCGGGGAGCTGTTTTTT. Protein product: CASSPRGFGTGELFF. The full variable domain, its missing parts supplied by reference TRBV7-7 and TRBJ2-2, is GAGVSQSPRYKVTKRGQDVTLRCDPISSHATLYWYQQALGQGPEFLTYFNYEAQPDKSGLPSDRFSAERPEGSISTLTIQRTEQRDSAMYRCASSPRGFGTGELFFGEGSRLTVL.

CDR3 coding DNA: TGTGCCAGCAGCCATGACAGGGACTACGAGCAGTACTTC. Translation: CASSHDRDYEQYF. The chain has TRBV11-2 and TRBJ2-7; TRBD1 aligns across 7 bases. CDR1 is SGHAT and CDR2 is FQNNGV in the germline V gene. V lost 5 bases and J lost 3; bases outside the gene matches: 4. The CDR3 is 13 amino acids.

This chain joins TRBV19 and TRBJ1-1; 7 bases line up with TRBD1. The CDR3 extends over 15 amino acids. Germline V gene data show CDR1 as LNHDA and CDR2 as SQIVND (reference sequence). Germline trimming cut 5 bases from V and 1 base from J; bases unmatched to any gene: 7. This CDR3 is CASSLAGTANTEAFF. In DNA, the CDR3 is TGTGCCAGTAGTTTGGCGGGGACAGCGAACACTGAAGCTTTCTTT.

The rearrangement joins TRBV19 to TRBJ1-5; D unresolved. Per germline, CDR1 LNHDA and CDR2 SQIVND (reference sequence). Trimming took 4 bases from V and 6 from J, leaving 10 bases between them. The CDR3 contains 13 residues. The CDR3 loop reads CASSNTPGQPQHF. CDR3 coding DNA: TGTGCCAGTAGTAATACACCGGGTCAGCCCCAGCATTTT.